The 10 T cell receptor beta chains given below trace back to one sample, sequenced in a study of T cell responses to AZD1222 COVID-19 vaccine. Using immunoSEQ multiplex PCR, the repertoire was profiled, and TCRdb retains in-frame clones only, with some absent. Of about 120,000 clones in the sample, approximately 92% were seen once. Sequencing was performed on peripheral blood, taken 28 days after the second dose of the MenACWY control vaccine. These receptors all stem from an adult who received the MenACWY meningococcal vaccine as a control.

This chain uses TRBV27 with TRBJ2-7; 9 bases map to TRBD2. Germline V gene lookup returns CDR1 MNHEY and CDR2 SMNVEV (reference sequence). With V trimmed by 0 bases and J by 4 bases, 7 bases remained unmatched. This CDR3 is 16 amino acids long. The DNA of the CDR3 is TGTGCCAGCAGTTTATCAGGCGGGAGGGCCTTTTACGAGCAGTACTTC. This sequence encodes CASSLSGGRAFYEQYF.

This chain uses TRBV4-1 with TRBJ2-1; D unresolved. The CDR3 is made up of 14 amino acids. Trimming cost V 3 bases and J 7 bases, with 13 bases left between them. Germline CDR1 and CDR2: MGHRA and YSYEKL. CDR3 in amino acids: CASSHPSVGNEQFF. The CDR3, as DNA: TGCGCCAGCAGCCACCCCTCGGTGGGGAATGAGCAGTTCTTC.

The chain employs TRBV12-5 and TRBJ2-5, with D tentatively TRBD1 or TRBD2 (5 bases each). The germline V gene has CDR1 LGHNT and CDR2 FRNRAP. Between the trimmed V and J ends, which lost 6 bases and 5 bases, there was a span of 10 bases. This CDR3 contains 12 residues. The CDR3 nucleotides read TGTGCTAGTGGCCGGGGCGGGGAGACCCAGTACTTC. Amino acids: CASGRGGETQYF.

The chain uses TRBV6-6 and TRBJ1-2, with D unclear. CDR1 and CDR2 from the germline V gene are MNHNY and SVGAGI (reference sequence). V was cut by 4 bases and J by 6 bases, with 6 bases left in between. The CDR3 covers 11 residues. DNA of the CDR3: TGTGCCAGCAGTTCCCGGGATGGCTACACCTTC. This sequence encodes CASSSRDGYTF.

The chain employs TRBV29-1 and TRBJ2-3; possibly TRBD1 or TRBD2 for D (5 bases each). The CDR3 consists of 10 residues. Trimming took 7 bases from V and 6 from J, leaving 8 bases between them. Germline V gene lookup returns CDR1 SQVTM and CDR2 ANQGSEA. The CDR3 sequence: CSAGRDTQYF. DNA for the CDR3: TGCAGCGCGGGACGGGATACGCAGTATTTT.

J is TRBJ1-2 and V is TRBV28; 7 positions agree with TRBD1. The germline CDR1 and CDR2 sequences are MDHEN and SYDVKM. The CDR3 sequence is 13 residues long. The V and J ends lost 2 bases and 4 bases, in that order; junction bases with no gene match: 1. The CDR3 sequence: CASSLEGAYGYTF. CDR3 nucleotide sequence: TGTGCCAGCAGTTTAGAGGGGGCCTATGGCTACACCTTC.

The chain has TRBV18 and TRBJ2-2; 10 nucleotides match TRBD2. The CDR3 length is 18 residues. The ends lost 2 bases at V and 6 bases at J; junction bases unmatched: 12. CDR1 and CDR2 from the germline V gene are KGHSH and LQKENI. This CDR3 is CASSPNFSASGSAGELFF. The DNA of the CDR3 is TGTGCCAGCTCACCAAATTTCTCTGCTAGCGGGAGCGCCGGGGAGCTGTTTTTT.

This chain connects TRBV10-2 to TRBJ1-1; perhaps TRBD1 as D (5 bases). This CDR3 has 15 amino acids. The V gene lost 4 bases and the J gene lost 0 bases, with 12 bases spanning the gap. The germline V gene has CDR1 WSHSY and CDR2 SAAADI. Written as DNA, the CDR3 is TGCGCCAGCAGTGGGGCCCGGGGGTTGAACACTGAAGCTTTCTTT. Its translation is CASSGARGLNTEAFF.

This rearrangement joins TRBV28 to TRBJ2-5; D is possibly TRBD1 (6 bases). CDR1 is MDHEN, CDR2 SYDVKM, per germline. The V end lost 4 bases, the J end lost 1 base, and 16 bases lay between the germline ends. The CDR3 spans 16 residues. CDR3 residues: CASSSLGQTLQETQYF. For the CDR3, the DNA is TGTGCCAGCAGTTCACTCGGACAGACACTCCAAGAGACCCAGTACTTC.

This clone was counted a few times. The V and J genes are TRBV2 and TRBJ1-5; D is perhaps TRBD1 (6 bases). The CDR3 runs to 17 residues. Germline CDR1 is SNHLY and CDR2 is FYNNEI. The germline V and J ends were trimmed by 8 bases and 2 bases, with 22 bases remaining between them. This CDR3 is CASGGTTRGFGNQPQHF. The CDR3 nucleotides are TGTGCCAGCGGTGGGACAACCCGCGGTTTCGGCAATCAGCCCCAGCATTTT.